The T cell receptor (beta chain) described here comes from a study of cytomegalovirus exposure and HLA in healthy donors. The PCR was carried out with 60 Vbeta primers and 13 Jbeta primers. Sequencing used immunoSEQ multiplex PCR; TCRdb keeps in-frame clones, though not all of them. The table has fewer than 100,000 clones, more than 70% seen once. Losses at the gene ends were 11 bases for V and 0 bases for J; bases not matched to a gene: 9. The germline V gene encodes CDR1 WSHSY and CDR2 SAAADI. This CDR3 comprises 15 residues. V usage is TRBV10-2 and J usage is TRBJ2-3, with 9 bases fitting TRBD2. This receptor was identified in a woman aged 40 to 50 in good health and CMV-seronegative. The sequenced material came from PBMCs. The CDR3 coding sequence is TGCGCCGCGCGGGGGGCGGGGGGGAGCACAGATACGCAGTATTTT. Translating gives CAARGAGGSTDTQYF.